A single sample is the source of the 2 T cell receptor beta chains below, sequenced in a study of vaccination and CD4 T cells after COVID-19. Treatment reported: approximately nine-day PBMC culture with coronavirus spike peptide pools or control peptides (ViraFEST assay). For these TCRs, the target antigens are not known. The Oncomine TCR Beta short-read assay sequenced DNA from cultured CD4+ T cells. In TCRdb, the PCR reads were re-called with MiXCR into one record per CDR3 protein. The table lists tens of thousands of distinct CDR3 sequences, under 80% of them singletons, with more than 6.5% in the top ten. Specimen: CD4+ T cells from blood, cultured in vitro. These receptors originate from a human donor who had recovered from COVID-19.

The rearrangement links TRBV9 to TRBJ2-5, with 10 bases matching TRBD2. With 4 bases clipped from V and 5 bases from J, the junction kept 8 bases outside the gene matches. Germline V gene data show CDR1 as SGDLS and CDR2 as YYNGEE. This CDR3 contains 15 residues. In DNA, the CDR3 is TGTGCCAGCAGCCTAAGTGCTAGCGGGAGTGAGACCCAGTACTTC. Translating gives CASSLSASGSETQYF.

CDR3 nucleotides: TGCGCCAGCTCCCCGGACAGGTTCAATCAGCCCCAGCATTTT. Translated: CASSPDRFNQPQHF. This rearrangement joins TRBV5-1 to TRBJ1-5; 7 bases agree with TRBD1. Trimming at V came to 7 bases and at J to 3 bases, leaving 7 bases not matched to a gene. This CDR3 contains 14 residues. Looked up from germline, CDR1 is SGHRS and CDR2 is YFSETQ.